This T cell receptor (beta chain) was sequenced in a study of shared clonotypes between healthy human individuals. Investigators spread the genomic DNA of each subset evenly over several immunoSEQ plates. This table comes from immunoSEQ multiplex PCR, and its TCRdb copy is limited to in-frame clones, with some not included. Among about a million clones listed, around three quarters were seen once. Notes on the study in general: Some naive CD4 clonotypes, roughly 5%, turned up in common across several donors.

This clone was recorded once. Its antigen is not known. In germline, CDR1 is LNHDA, CDR2 SQIVND (reference sequence). V was pared by 5 bases and J by 6 bases, with 10 bases of the junction left unmatched. The CDR3 spans 14 residues. The specimen was memory CD4+ T cells from PBMCs. Subset described: CD45RA-negative fraction. This chain uses TRBV19 with TRBJ2-7, with 7 bases lining up with TRBD1. This clonotype was sampled from a man between 18 and 29 years old in good health. Some clones in this sample may be carry-over from other donors' samples. The CDR3 nucleotides are TGTGCCAGTAGTCCCTACAGGGGTATCGGCGAGCAGTACTTC. Amino acids: CASSPYRGIGEQYF.